A single sample gave rise to the 18 T cell receptor beta chains below, sequenced in a study of shared clonotypes between healthy human individuals. Sequenced by immunoSEQ multiplex PCR; TCRdb stores in-frame clones only, minus some. Of around 2,000,000 clones in the sample, about 93% were seen once. CD8 cells classed as naive were CD45RO-negative and positively selected for CCR7, excluding terminally differentiated effector memory CD45RA+ cells. Sequencing was done on a sample of naive CD8+ T cells from PBMCs. The receptors derive from a man younger than 35 in good health. Some clones in this sample may be carry-over from other donors' samples.

The chain is built from TRBV19 and TRBJ2-1, with 10 positions matching TRBD2. Germline V gene sequence: CDR1 LNHDA, CDR2 SQIVND (reference sequence). The CDR3 extends over 15 amino acids. Germline trimming cut 3 bases from V and 8 bases from J; bases unmatched to any gene: 7. The CDR3 bases are TGTGCCAGTAGTATCTGGCTAGCGGGAGCGGATGAGCAGTTCTTC. Translation: CASSIWLAGADEQFF.

The chain recombines TRBV19 with TRBJ1-1; 9 bases align to TRBD1. Per germline, CDR1 LNHDA and CDR2 SQIVND (reference sequence). V trimming: 3 bases; J trimming: 4 bases; junction bases outside the gene matches: 6. The CDR3 extends over 15 amino acids. As DNA, the CDR3 is TGTGCCAGTAGTATCGTCCGGGACAGGGCCACTGAAGCTTTCTTT. It is translated as CASSIVRDRATEAFF.

The genes are TRBV28 and TRBJ2-7; perhaps D is TRBD1 or TRBD2 (6 bases each). Germline CDR1 MDHEN, CDR2 SYDVKM. The ends were cut back, 2 bases at V and 5 bases at J, with 19 bases in the middle. The CDR3 is 16 residues long. CDR3: CASSLLGRGVSDEQYF. CDR3 in DNA: TGTGCCAGCAGTTTACTGGGAAGGGGGGTCTCGGACGAGCAGTACTTC. Full variable domain (remainder filled in from reference TRBV28 and TRBJ2-7): DVKVTQSSRYLVKRTGEKVFLECVQDMDHENMFWYRQDPGLGLRLIYFSYDVKMKEKGDIPEGYSVSREKKERFSLILESASTNQTSMYLCASSLLGRGVSDEQYFGPGTRLTVT.

This chain uses TRBV11-2 with TRBJ2-3; either TRBD1 or TRBD2 may fit D (6 bases each). This CDR3 is built from 15 residues. Looked up from germline, CDR1 is SGHAT and CDR2 is FQNNGV. Trimming left V 5 bases short and J 0 bases short, with 12 bases between. CDR3 bases: TGTGCCAGCAGCGGCGGGACACCTAGCACAGATACGCAGTATTTT. Encoded protein: CASSGGTPSTDTQYF.

The gene calls are TRBV28 and TRBJ2-5; TRBD2 aligns across 10 bases. V lost 2 bases and J lost 5; bases outside the gene matches: 8. Germline-derived CDR1 and CDR2 are MDHEN and SYDVKM. The length of the CDR3 is 16 residues. In DNA, the CDR3 is TGTGCCAGCAGTTTAGGGAGCGGGAGGGCCGGTGAGACCCAGTACTTC. Its translation is CASSLGSGRAGETQYF.

This clone has just one count. The rearrangement links TRBV5-5 to TRBJ1-2, with D possibly matching TRBD1 (5 bases). Trimming cost V 4 bases and J 1 base, with 20 bases left between them. Germline CDR1 and CDR2: SGHKS and YYEKEE (reference sequence). The CDR3 extends over 17 amino acids. CDR3 in DNA: TGTGCCAGCAGCCTGGGGGTAGCACCGAGTTATAACTATGGCTACACCTTC. Encoded protein: CASSLGVAPSYNYGYTF. The complete variable domain, with remaining parts taken from reference TRBV5-5 and TRBJ1-2, reads DAGVTQSPTHLIKTRGQQVTLRCSPISGHKSVSWYQQVLGQGPQFIFQYYEKEERGRGNFPDRFSARQFPNYSSELNVNALLLGDSALYLCASSLGVAPSYNYGYTFGSGTRLTVV.

The rearrangement uses TRBV4-1 and TRBJ2-2; D is perhaps TRBD2 (6 bases). Germline V gene lookup returns CDR1 MGHRA and CDR2 YSYEKL. CDR3 size: 14 residues. V lost 1 base to trimming and J lost 4 bases, with 7 bases between them. This CDR3 reads CASSQGGVTGELFF. The CDR3 region has the DNA TGCGCCAGCAGCCAAGGGGGGGTCACCGGGGAGCTGTTTTTT.

The chain employs TRBV6-1 and TRBJ2-1; D is tentatively TRBD1 or TRBD2 (6 bases each). The CDR3 length is 12 residues. The germline V and J ends were trimmed by 10 bases and 9 bases, with 16 bases remaining between them. CDR1 is MNHNS, CDR2 SASEGT, per germline. CDR3 DNA sequence: TGTGCCACCGCGAGAGGGGGGAGTGAGCAGTTCTTC. Its translation is CATARGGSEQFF.

The table lists this clone with a few counts. Other nucleotide sequences from this sample produce the same CDR3. The rearrangement links TRBV7-9 to TRBJ1-1; D is uncertain. This CDR3 contains 10 residues. Germline-derived CDR1 and CDR2 are SEHNR and FQNEAQ (reference sequence). The ends were cut back, 0 bases at V and 8 bases at J, with 1 base in the middle. Here the CDR3 reads CASSLAEAFF. The CDR3 coding sequence is TGTGCCAGCAGCTTAGCCGAAGCTTTCTTT. The full variable domain, in which reference TRBV7-9 and TRBJ1-1 provide the parts outside the CDR3, is DTGVSQNPRHKITKRGQNVTFRCDPISEHNRLYWYRQTLGQGPEFLTYFQNEAQLEKSRLLSDRFSAERPKGSFSTLEIQRTEQGDSAMYLCASSLAEAFFGQGTRLTVV.

In the case of this clone: Other DNA sequences in this sample translate to the same CDR3. The chain is built from TRBV4-1 and TRBJ1-5; D is uncertain. The CDR3 covers 13 residues. In germline, CDR1 is MGHRA, CDR2 YSYEKL. Trimming shortened V by 2 bases and J by 7 bases, and 9 bases separated the two germline ends. The CDR3 DNA reads TGCGCCAGCAGCCAAATTAGGAACCAGCCCCAGCATTTT. As protein: CASSQIRNQPQHF.

The chain employs TRBV27 and TRBJ2-5, with D hard to call. TRBJ2-7 matches the DNA end more closely, so the J call is doubtful. There are 12 residues in the CDR3. Germline V gene sequence: CDR1 MNHEY, CDR2 SMNVEV (reference sequence). The CDR3 nucleotides read TGTGCCAGCAGTCCGGATCCCAACGAGCAGTACTTC. Protein product: CASSPDPNEQYF.

The chain is built from TRBV6-1 and TRBJ1-1; TRBD1 might be the D (6 bases). Deletions cut 1 base from V and 7 bases from J, with 16 bases between. Germline V lookup: CDR1 MNHNS, CDR2 SASEGT. This CDR3 has 15 residues. CDR3 region: CASSEVGSRGVEAFF. Written as DNA, the CDR3 is TGTGCCAGCAGTGAAGTTGGAAGCAGGGGAGTTGAAGCTTTCTTT.

The CDR3 spells CASSSPLSPEGYTF. In nucleotides, the CDR3 is TGTGCCAGCAGTTCCCCCCTTTCGCCCGAAGGCTACACCTTC. The chain has TRBV6-5 and TRBJ1-2; no clear D gene. In germline, CDR1 is MNHEY, CDR2 SVGAGI. Trimming took off 4 bases at V and 8 bases at J, with 17 bases between the two ends. This CDR3 comprises 14 residues.

The J gene is TRBJ2-1, the V gene TRBV18, with TRBD1 as a possible D gene (6 bases). The CDR3 spans 13 residues. The germline V and J ends were trimmed by 3 bases and 7 bases, with 10 bases remaining between them. Germline-derived CDR1 and CDR2 are KGHSH and LQKENI. CDR3 nucleotides: TGTGCCAGCTCACCGGGGCAGGGGAATGAGCAGTTCTTC. This sequence encodes CASSPGQGNEQFF.

The genes are TRBV28 and TRBJ1-1; D ambiguous. Deletions cut 3 bases from V and 12 bases from J, with 14 bases between. There are 12 residues in the CDR3. Germline V lookup: CDR1 MDHEN, CDR2 SYDVKM. The DNA of the CDR3 is TGTGCCAGCAGTTTCATCCGGAGCGGTTCTTTCTTT. Its protein product is CASSFIRSGSFF.

This rearrangement joins TRBV28 to TRBJ2-2, with 9 bases that match TRBD2. Germline-derived CDR1 and CDR2 are MDHEN and SYDVKM. With 7 bases clipped from V and 6 bases from J, the junction kept 6 bases outside the gene matches. The CDR3 totals 14 residues. CDR3 loop: CASKAGGGSGELFF. The CDR3 region has the DNA TGTGCCAGCAAAGCGGGGGGAGGTTCCGGGGAGCTGTTTTTT.

The chain links TRBV27 to TRBJ2-7; D possibly corresponds to TRBD1 (6 bases). The CDR3 length is 13 residues. From germline, CDR1 is MNHEY and CDR2 SMNVEV (reference sequence). The V end lost 5 bases, the J end lost 4 bases, and 12 bases lay between the germline ends. DNA of the CDR3: TGTGCCAGCAGTCCCGGACAGCAGTACGAGCAGTACTTC. It specifies CASSPGQQYEQYF.

The chain combines TRBV10-1 with TRBJ1-2; 11 bases fit TRBD1. The CDR3 spans 14 residues. Germline CDR1 and CDR2: WNHNN and SYGVQD (reference sequence). Trimming cost V 6 bases and J 7 bases; bases outside gene matches: 7. CDR3: CASRPGQGGGGYTF. The CDR3 bases are TGCGCCAGCAGACCGGGACAGGGGGGAGGTGGCTACACCTTC.